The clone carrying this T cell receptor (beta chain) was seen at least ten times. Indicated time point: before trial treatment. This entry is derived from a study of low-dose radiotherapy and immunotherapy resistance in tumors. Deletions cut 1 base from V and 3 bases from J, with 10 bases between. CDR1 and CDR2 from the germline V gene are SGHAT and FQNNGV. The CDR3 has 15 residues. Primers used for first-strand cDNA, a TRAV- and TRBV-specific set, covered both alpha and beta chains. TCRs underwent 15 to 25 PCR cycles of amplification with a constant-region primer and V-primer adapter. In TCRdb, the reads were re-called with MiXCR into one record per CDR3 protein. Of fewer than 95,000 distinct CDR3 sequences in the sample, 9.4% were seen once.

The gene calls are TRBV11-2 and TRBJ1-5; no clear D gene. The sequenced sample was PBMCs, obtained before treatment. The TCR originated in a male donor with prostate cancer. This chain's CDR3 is CASSLGLGDNQPQHF. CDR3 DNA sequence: TGTGCCAGCAGCTTAGGGTTGGGAGACAATCAGCCCCAGCATTTT.